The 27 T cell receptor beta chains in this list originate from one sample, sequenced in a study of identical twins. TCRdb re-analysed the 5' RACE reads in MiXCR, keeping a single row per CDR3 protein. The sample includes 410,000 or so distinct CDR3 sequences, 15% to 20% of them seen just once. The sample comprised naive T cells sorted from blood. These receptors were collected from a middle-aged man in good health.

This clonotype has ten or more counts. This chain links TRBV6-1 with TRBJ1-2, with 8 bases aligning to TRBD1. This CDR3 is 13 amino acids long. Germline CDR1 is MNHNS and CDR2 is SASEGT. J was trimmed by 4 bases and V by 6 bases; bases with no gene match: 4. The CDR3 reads CASSRQGPYGYTF. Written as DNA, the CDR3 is TGTGCCAGCAGCCGACAGGGGCCCTATGGCTACACCTTC.

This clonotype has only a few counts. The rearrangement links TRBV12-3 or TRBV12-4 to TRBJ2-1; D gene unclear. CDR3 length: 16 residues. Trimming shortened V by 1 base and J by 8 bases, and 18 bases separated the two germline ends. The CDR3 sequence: CASSLGAETARDEQFF. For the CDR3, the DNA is TGTGCCAGCAGTTTAGGAGCCGAGACCGCTCGCGATGAGCAGTTCTTC.

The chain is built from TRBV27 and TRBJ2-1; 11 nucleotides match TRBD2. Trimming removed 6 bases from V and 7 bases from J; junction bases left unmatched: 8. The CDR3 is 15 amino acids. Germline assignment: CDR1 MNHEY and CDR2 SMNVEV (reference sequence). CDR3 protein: CASRGWTSGLNEQFF. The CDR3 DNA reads TGTGCCAGCAGGGGATGGACTAGCGGGTTGAATGAGCAGTTCTTC.

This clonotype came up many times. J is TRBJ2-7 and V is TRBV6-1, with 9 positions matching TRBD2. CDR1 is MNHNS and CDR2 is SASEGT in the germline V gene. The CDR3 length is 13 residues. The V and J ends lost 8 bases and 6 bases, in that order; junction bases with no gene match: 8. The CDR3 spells CASVGGRGGEQYF. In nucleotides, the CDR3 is TGTGCCAGCGTCGGCGGGAGGGGGGGCGAGCAGTACTTC.

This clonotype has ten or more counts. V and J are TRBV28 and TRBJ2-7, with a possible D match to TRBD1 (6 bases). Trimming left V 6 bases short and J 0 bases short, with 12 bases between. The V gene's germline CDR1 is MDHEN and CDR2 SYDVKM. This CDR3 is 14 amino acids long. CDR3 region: CASRFAGDSYEQYF. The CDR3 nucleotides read TGTGCCAGCAGGTTTGCAGGGGACTCCTACGAGCAGTACTTC.

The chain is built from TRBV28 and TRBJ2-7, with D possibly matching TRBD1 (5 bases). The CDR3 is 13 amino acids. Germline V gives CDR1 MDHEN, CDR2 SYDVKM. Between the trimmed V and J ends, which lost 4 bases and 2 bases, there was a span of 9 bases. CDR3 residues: CASSSTVPYEQYF. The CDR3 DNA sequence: TGTGCCAGCAGTTCGACAGTACCCTACGAGCAGTACTTC.

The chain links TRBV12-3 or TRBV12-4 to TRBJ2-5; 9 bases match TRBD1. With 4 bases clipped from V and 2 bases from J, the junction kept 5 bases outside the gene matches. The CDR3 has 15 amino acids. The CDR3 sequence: CASSSGTGMQETQYF. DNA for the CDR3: TGTGCCAGCAGTTCAGGGACAGGGATGCAAGAGACCCAGTACTTC.

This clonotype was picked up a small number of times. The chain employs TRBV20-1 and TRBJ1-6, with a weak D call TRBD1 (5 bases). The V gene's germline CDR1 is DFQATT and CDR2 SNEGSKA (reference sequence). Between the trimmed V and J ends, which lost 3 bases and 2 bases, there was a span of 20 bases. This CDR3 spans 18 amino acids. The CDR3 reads CSASIRTRDRPYNSPLHF. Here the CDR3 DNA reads TGCAGTGCTAGCATCAGGACACGGGATCGGCCCTATAATTCACCCCTCCACTTT.

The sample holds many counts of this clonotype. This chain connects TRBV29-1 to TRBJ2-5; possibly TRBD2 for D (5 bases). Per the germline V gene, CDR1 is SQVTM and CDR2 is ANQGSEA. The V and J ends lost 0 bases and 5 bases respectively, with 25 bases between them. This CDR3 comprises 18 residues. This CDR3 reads CSVEEELMRARFSETQYF. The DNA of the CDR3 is TGCAGCGTTGAAGAAGAACTCATGAGGGCGAGATTCTCGGAGACCCAGTACTTC.

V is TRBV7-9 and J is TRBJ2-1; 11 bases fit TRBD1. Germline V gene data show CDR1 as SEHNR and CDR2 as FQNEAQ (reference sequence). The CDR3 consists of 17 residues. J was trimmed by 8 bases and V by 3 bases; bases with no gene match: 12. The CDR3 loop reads CASSLPRGQGAGDEQFF. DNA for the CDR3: TGTGCCAGCAGCTTGCCTAGAGGACAGGGGGCTGGGGATGAGCAGTTCTTC.

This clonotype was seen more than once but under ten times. The CDR3: CSAQGGSVFYEQYF. CDR3 in DNA: TGCAGTGCTCAAGGGGGCTCGGTGTTCTACGAGCAGTACTTC. This chain connects TRBV20-1 to TRBJ2-7, with 7 bases fitting TRBD1. The CDR3 is 14 amino acids. In germline, CDR1 is DFQATT, CDR2 SNEGSKA (reference sequence). J was trimmed by 3 bases and V by 5 bases; bases with no gene match: 10.

The CDR3 reads CSVVLVDEQFF. CDR3 in DNA: TGCAGCGTTGTACTAGTAGATGAGCAGTTCTTC. The chain joins TRBV29-1 to TRBJ2-1; possibly TRBD2 for D (5 bases). The CDR3 has 11 amino acids. Trimming cost V 4 bases and J 8 bases, with 9 bases left between them. Looked up from germline, CDR1 is SQVTM and CDR2 is ANQGSEA.

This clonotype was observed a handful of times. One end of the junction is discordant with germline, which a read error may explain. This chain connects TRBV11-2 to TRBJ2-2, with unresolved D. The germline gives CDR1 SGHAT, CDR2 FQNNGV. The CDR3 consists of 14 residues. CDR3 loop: CASSLDVYTGELFF. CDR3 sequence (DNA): TGTGCCAGCAGCCTAGACGTGTACACCGGGGAGCTGTTTTTT.

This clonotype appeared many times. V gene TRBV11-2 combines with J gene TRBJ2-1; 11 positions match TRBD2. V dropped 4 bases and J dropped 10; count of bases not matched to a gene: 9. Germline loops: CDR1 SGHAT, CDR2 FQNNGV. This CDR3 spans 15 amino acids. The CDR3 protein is CASSSQTSGSSEQFF. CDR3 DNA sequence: TGTGCCAGCAGCTCGCAAACTAGCGGGAGTTCAGAGCAGTTCTTC.

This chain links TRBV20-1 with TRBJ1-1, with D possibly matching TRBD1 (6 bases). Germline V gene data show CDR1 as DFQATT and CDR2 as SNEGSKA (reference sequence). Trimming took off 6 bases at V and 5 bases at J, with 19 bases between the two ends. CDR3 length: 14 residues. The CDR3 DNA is TGCAGTGCCCGGACCGGGGGGCGTAGGACTGAAGCTTTCTTT. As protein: CSARTGGRRTEAFF.

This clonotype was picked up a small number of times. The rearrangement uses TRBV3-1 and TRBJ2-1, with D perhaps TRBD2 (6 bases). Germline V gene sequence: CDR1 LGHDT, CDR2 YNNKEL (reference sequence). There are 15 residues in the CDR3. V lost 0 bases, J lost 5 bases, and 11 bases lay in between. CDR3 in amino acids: CASSQDPGVDNEQFF. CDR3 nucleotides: TGTGCCAGCAGCCAAGATCCGGGAGTAGACAATGAGCAGTTCTTC.

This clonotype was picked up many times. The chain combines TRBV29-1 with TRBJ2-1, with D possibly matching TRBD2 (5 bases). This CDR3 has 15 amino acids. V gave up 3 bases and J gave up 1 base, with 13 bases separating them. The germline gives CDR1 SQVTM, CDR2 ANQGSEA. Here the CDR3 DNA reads TGCAGCGTTGATAACGGGATTGGATCCTACAATGAGCAGTTCTTC. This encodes CSVDNGIGSYNEQFF.

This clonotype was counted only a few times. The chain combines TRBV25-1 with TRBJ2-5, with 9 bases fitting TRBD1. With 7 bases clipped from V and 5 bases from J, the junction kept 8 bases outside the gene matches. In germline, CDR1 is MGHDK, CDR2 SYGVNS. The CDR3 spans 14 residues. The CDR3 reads CASTRTGVGETQYF. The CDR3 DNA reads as TGTGCCAGCACTAGGACAGGGGTAGGGGAGACCCAGTACTTC.

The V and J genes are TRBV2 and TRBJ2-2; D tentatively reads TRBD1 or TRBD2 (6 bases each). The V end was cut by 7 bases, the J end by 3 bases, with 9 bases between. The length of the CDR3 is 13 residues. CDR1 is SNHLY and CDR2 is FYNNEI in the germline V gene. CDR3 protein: CASTRGDTGELFF. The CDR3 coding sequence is TGTGCCAGCACTAGGGGGGACACCGGGGAGCTGTTTTTT. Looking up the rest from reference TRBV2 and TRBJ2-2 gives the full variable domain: EPEVTQTPSHQVTQMGQEVILRCVPISNHLYFYWYRQILGQKVEFLVSFYNNEISEKSEIFDDQFSVERPDGSNFTLKIRSTKLEDSAMYFCASTRGDTGELFFGEGSRLTVL.

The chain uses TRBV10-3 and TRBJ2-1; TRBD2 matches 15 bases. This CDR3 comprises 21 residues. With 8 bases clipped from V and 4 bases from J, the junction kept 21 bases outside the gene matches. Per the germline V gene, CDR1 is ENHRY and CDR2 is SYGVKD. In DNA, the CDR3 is TGTGCCATCTCATCATACATCCCTGGACTAGCGGGGGGGGGTACGTACAATGAGCAGTTCTTC. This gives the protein CAISSYIPGLAGGGTYNEQFF.

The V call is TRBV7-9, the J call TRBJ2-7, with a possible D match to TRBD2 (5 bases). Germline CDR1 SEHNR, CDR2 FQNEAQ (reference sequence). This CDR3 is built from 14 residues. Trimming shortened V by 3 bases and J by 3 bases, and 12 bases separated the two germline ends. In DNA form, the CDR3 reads TGTGCCAGCAGCTTTCCCCCTCGGGGCTACGAGCAGTACTTC. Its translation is CASSFPPRGYEQYF.

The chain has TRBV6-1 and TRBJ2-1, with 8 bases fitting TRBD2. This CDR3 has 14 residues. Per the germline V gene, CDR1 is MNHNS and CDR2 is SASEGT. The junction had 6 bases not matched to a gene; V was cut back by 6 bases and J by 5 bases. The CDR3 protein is CASRPAGDNNEQFF. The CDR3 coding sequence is TGTGCCAGCAGGCCAGCGGGAGATAACAATGAGCAGTTCTTC.

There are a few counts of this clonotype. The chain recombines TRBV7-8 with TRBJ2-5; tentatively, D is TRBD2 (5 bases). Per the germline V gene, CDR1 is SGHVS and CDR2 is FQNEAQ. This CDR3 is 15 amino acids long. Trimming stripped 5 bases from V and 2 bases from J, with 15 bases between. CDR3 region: CASSLGGLIQETQYF. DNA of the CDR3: TGTGCCAGCAGCCTGGGCGGGCTTATTCAAGAGACCCAGTACTTC.

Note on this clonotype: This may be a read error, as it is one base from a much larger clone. The CDR3 nucleotides are TGTGCCAGCTTTGGGCCAGACACAGATACGCAGTATTTT. Residues: CASFGPDTDTQYF. The V and J genes are TRBV28 and TRBJ2-3, with D hard to call. The CDR3 has 13 amino acids. Looked up from germline, CDR1 is MDHEN and CDR2 is SYDVKM. Trimming shortened V by 8 bases and J by 2 bases, and 11 bases separated the two germline ends.

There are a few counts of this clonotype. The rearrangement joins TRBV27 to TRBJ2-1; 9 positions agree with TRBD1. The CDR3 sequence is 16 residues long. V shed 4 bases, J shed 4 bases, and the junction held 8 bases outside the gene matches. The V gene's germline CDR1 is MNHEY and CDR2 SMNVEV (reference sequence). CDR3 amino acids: CASSWQSGTGYNEQFF. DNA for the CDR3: TGTGCCAGCAGTTGGCAGTCCGGGACAGGGTACAATGAGCAGTTCTTC.

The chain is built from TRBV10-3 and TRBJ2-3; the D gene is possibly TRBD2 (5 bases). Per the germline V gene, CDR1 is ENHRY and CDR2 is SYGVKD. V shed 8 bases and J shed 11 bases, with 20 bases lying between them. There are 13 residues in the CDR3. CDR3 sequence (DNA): TGTGCCATCTCGGCGACGGGTGCGGGTAAGCAGTATTTT. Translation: CAISATGAGKQYF.

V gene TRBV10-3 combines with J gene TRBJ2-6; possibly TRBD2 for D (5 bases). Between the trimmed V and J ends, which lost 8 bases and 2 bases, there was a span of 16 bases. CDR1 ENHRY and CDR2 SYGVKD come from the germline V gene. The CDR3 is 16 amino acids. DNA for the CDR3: TGTGCCATCTCAATACTCCCTAGCCCTGGGGCCAACGTCCTGACTTTC. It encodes CAISILPSPGANVLTF.